This T cell receptor beta chain appears in the sequencing data of a study of spatial heterogeneity in lung cancer. The CDR3 length is 14 residues. Germline values: CDR1 MNHNY, CDR2 SVGAGI (reference sequence). Trimming removed 0 bases at V and 6 bases at J, with 9 bases between. Regarding the study as a whole: Ubiquitous nonsynonymous mutations were tracked by counts of ubiquitous expanded TCRs, and regional ones by counts of regional expanded TCRs. Within tumors, counts of expanded alpha and beta TCRs tracked tumor mutation counts.

Each CDR3 protein is one row after TCRdb ran MiXCR on the 5' RACE reads. The table shows about 13,000 distinct CDR3 sequences, with 3% to 4% occurring only once. Regarding time point: sample taken at primary tumor resection. This clonotype occurred many times. Its antigen is unknown. The material sequenced was lung tumor tissue, taken at surgery. The chain recombines TRBV6-6 with TRBJ1-5; D is ambiguous. This sequence originates from a male donor with early-stage non-small cell lung cancer. CDR3 amino acids: CASSYSLRVQPQHF. CDR3 nucleotide sequence: TGTGCCAGCAGTTACTCGCTAAGGGTTCAGCCCCAGCATTTT.